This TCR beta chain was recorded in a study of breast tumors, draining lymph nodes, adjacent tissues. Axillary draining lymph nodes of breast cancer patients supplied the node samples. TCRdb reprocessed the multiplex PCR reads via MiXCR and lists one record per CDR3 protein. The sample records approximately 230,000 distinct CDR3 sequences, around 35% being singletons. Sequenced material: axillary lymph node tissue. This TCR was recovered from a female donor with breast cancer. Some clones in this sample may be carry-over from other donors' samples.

The CDR3 reads CASRLASGYGPSRNEQFF. CDR3 in DNA: TGTGCCAGCAGATTAGCTAGCGGATACGGGCCTTCCCGGAATGAGCAGTTCTTC. The chain joins TRBV6-5 to TRBJ2-1, with TRBD2 matching 7 bases. Germline V lookup: CDR1 MNHEY, CDR2 SVGAGI. The CDR3 extends over 18 amino acids. With V trimmed by 6 bases and J by 7 bases, 21 bases remained unmatched.